These 23 T cell receptor beta chains were all obtained from the same sample, sequenced in a study of blood T cell repertoires in COVID-19. Sequenced by immunoSEQ multiplex PCR; TCRdb stores in-frame clones only, minus some. This sample carries approximately 300,000 clones, about nine tenths of them seen once, and the ten largest clones take about 10%. The sequenced sample was peripheral blood. These receptors all come from a woman under 40 with COVID-19, enrolled during active disease.

J is TRBJ2-7 and V is TRBV5-6; TRBD1 is a possible D gene (7 bases). The CDR3 length is 17 residues. The germline V and J ends were trimmed by 4 bases and 1 base, with 21 bases remaining between them. Germline V gene sequence: CDR1 SGHDT, CDR2 YYEEEE. CDR3 nucleotide sequence: TGTGCCAGCAGCCTTCACCTCAGGGGGGTCCCATCCTACGAGCAGTACTTC. Protein sequence: CASSLHLRGVPSYEQYF.

The rearrangement links TRBV15 to TRBJ2-7; TRBD1 aligns across 8 bases. In germline, CDR1 is LNHNV, CDR2 YYDKDF (reference sequence). This CDR3 is built from 16 residues. J was trimmed by 0 bases and V by 4 bases; bases with no gene match: 8. This CDR3 is CATSKSGQGFSYEQYF. The CDR3 coding sequence is TGTGCCACCAGCAAATCCGGACAGGGTTTCTCCTACGAGCAGTACTTC.

The chain links TRBV6-4 to TRBJ2-3, with a tentative D call TRBD2 (5 bases). Trimming cost V 7 bases and J 2 bases, with 13 bases left between them. CDR1 MRHNA and CDR2 SNTAGT come from the germline V gene. This CDR3 is 14 amino acids long. The CDR3, as DNA: TGTGCCAGCAAGTACGCGGAGGACACAGATACGCAGTATTTT. This gives the protein CASKYAEDTDTQYF.

This chain uses TRBV18 with TRBJ2-6, with D possibly TRBD1 on 5 matching bases. Between the trimmed V and J ends, which lost 6 bases and 1 base, there was a span of 10 bases. CDR1 is KGHSH, CDR2 LQKENI, per germline. The CDR3 covers 15 residues. CDR3 loop: CASSPRQSGANVLTF. DNA of the CDR3: TGTGCCAGCTCCCCTAGACAGTCTGGGGCCAACGTCCTGACTTTC. Full variable domain (remainder filled in from reference TRBV18 and TRBJ2-6): NAGVMQNPRHLVRRRGQEARLRCSPMKGHSHVYWYRQLPEEGLKFMVYLQKENIIDESGMPKERFSAEFPKEGPSILRIQQVVRGDSAAYFCASSPRQSGANVLTFGAGSRLTVL.

This rearrangement joins TRBV28 to TRBJ1-2; TRBD1 aligns across 7 bases. V gave up 4 bases and J gave up 2 bases; unmatched junction bases: 4. The CDR3 covers 14 residues. From germline, CDR1 is MDHEN and CDR2 SYDVKM. This CDR3 reads CASSSQGQNYGYTF. The DNA for the CDR3 is TGTGCCAGCAGTTCACAGGGACAGAACTATGGCTACACCTTC.

The chain has TRBV24-1 and TRBJ2-1; 11 bases are a match to TRBD2. The CDR3 runs 18 residues. V was clipped by 0 bases and J by 10 bases; unmatched bases: 13. CDR1 and CDR2 from the germline V gene are KGHDR and SFDVKD. The CDR3 sequence: CATSDLKGEVAGGREQFF. For the CDR3, the DNA is TGTGCCACCAGTGATTTGAAAGGCGAGGTAGCGGGAGGGAGGGAGCAGTTCTTC.

The V and J genes are TRBV7-8 and TRBJ1-4; D is perhaps TRBD1 (5 bases). The CDR3 is 14 amino acids. The V gene's germline CDR1 is SGHVS and CDR2 FQNEAQ. Trimming pared 2 bases from V and 4 bases from J, leaving 8 bases between. CDR3 protein: CASSLTGVNEKLFF. As DNA, the CDR3 is TGTGCCAGCAGCTTAACAGGCGTTAATGAAAAACTGTTTTTT.

V usage is TRBV6-5 and J usage is TRBJ2-5; TRBD2 is a possible D gene (5 bases). The CDR3 totals 13 residues. The germline V gene has CDR1 MNHEY and CDR2 SVGAGI. V lost 6 bases to trimming and J lost 4 bases, with 12 bases between them. DNA for the CDR3: TGTGCCAGCAGCGAGAGTGGGAGAGAGACCCAGTACTTC. Translation gives CASSESGRETQYF.

This chain connects TRBV12-3 or TRBV12-4 to TRBJ2-4; the D gene is possibly TRBD1 (5 bases). This CDR3 has 13 residues. Trimming removed 3 bases from V and 6 bases from J, with 9 bases in between. CDR3 residues: CASSLTVTNIQYF. As DNA, the CDR3 is TGTGCCAGCAGTTTGACAGTAACAAACATTCAGTACTTC.

The J gene is TRBJ1-2, the V gene TRBV10-3; perhaps TRBD1 as D (5 bases). CDR1 is ENHRY, CDR2 SYGVKD, per germline. This CDR3 has 12 residues. The V and J ends lost 0 bases and 8 bases respectively, with 7 bases between them. This CDR3 is CAISESDRGYTF. DNA for the CDR3: TGTGCCATCAGTGAGTCCGACAGAGGCTACACCTTC.

This clone was detected only a few times. V and J are TRBV28 and TRBJ2-7; D is perhaps TRBD2 (5 bases). CDR3 length equals 16 residues. Germline CDR1 reads MDHEN; CDR2 reads SYDVKM. V was pared by 5 bases and J by 1 base, with 18 bases between. The CDR3 DNA sequence: TGTGCCAGCAGTCACCCGAGGGCAACTTCTTCCTACGAGCAGTACTTC. This sequence encodes CASSHPRATSSYEQYF.

The DNA for the CDR3 is TGTGCCAGCAGCTTAGGACAGGGCGGCTATGGCTACACCTTC. Protein: CASSLGQGGYGYTF. This chain joins TRBV7-9 and TRBJ1-2; 7 nucleotides match TRBD1. With 1 base clipped from V and 4 bases from J, the junction kept 3 bases outside the gene matches. The germline CDR1 and CDR2 sequences are SEHNR and FQNEAQ (reference sequence). The CDR3 spans 14 residues.

This clone was seen just once. The rearrangement links TRBV7-2 to TRBJ2-7; 10 bases are shared with TRBD1. This CDR3 is 16 amino acids long. Per germline, CDR1 SGHTA and CDR2 FQGNSA. Trimming at V came to 5 bases and at J to 7 bases, leaving 14 bases not matched to a gene. As DNA, the CDR3 is TGTGCCAGCAGCGCAGCGGTGGGACAGGGGTTGAGGGAGCAGTACTTC. Encoded protein: CASSAAVGQGLREQYF.

This rearrangement joins TRBV6-5 to TRBJ2-7, with 11 bases lining up with TRBD1. CDR1 MNHEY and CDR2 SVGAGI come from the germline V gene. This CDR3 has 15 residues. With 2 bases clipped from V and 4 bases from J, the junction kept 4 bases outside the gene matches. The CDR3 DNA sequence: TGTGCCAGCAGTTACGCGGGACAGGGGGGATACGAGCAGTACTTC. The encoded protein is CASSYAGQGGYEQYF.

CDR3 sequence reads: CASSSLAGGARNEQFF. The CDR3 DNA follows: TGCGCCAGCAGCTCCCTAGCGGGAGGGGCCCGCAATGAGCAGTTCTTC. The chain combines TRBV5-1 with TRBJ2-1; 12 positions match TRBD2. Germline-derived CDR1 and CDR2 are SGHRS and YFSETQ. V dropped 3 bases and J dropped 6; count of bases not matched to a gene: 7. The CDR3 runs to 16 residues. Full variable domain (remainder filled in from reference TRBV5-1 and TRBJ2-1): KAGVTQTPRYLIKTRGQQVTLSCSPISGHRSVSWYQQTPGQGLQFLFEYFSETQRNKGNFPGRFSGRQFSNSRSEMNVSTLELGDSALYLCASSSLAGGARNEQFFGPGTRLTVL.

This sequence joins TRBV5-4 and TRBJ2-3; D remains unclear. V dropped 1 base and J dropped 0 bases, with 12 bases sitting between them. Germline CDR1 reads SGHNT; CDR2 reads YYREEE (reference sequence). The CDR3 length is 16 residues. CDR3 amino acids: CASSLMADPSTDTQYF. CDR3 bases: TGTGCCAGCAGCTTGATGGCAGATCCTAGCACAGATACGCAGTATTTT.

The chain joins TRBV18 to TRBJ1-4; D is ambiguous. There are 14 residues in the CDR3. In germline, CDR1 is KGHSH, CDR2 LQKENI. The ends were cut back, 8 bases at V and 6 bases at J, with 16 bases in the middle. The CDR3 nucleotides read TGTGCCAGCGCCCCCGGGCCGCGGGATGAAAAACTGTTTTTT. Translated, it gives CASAPGPRDEKLFF.

The V and J genes are TRBV28 and TRBJ1-2, with 7 bases matching TRBD1. V was clipped by 7 bases and J by 8 bases; unmatched bases: 4. The CDR3 runs to 11 residues. The germline CDR1 and CDR2 sequences are MDHEN and SYDVKM. The CDR3 loop is CASKGAMGYTF. The CDR3 DNA reads TGTGCCAGCAAGGGGGCGATGGGCTACACCTTC.

CDR3: CASSAREGLGETQYF. As DNA, the CDR3 is TGTGCCAGCAGCGCGAGGGAGGGTTTAGGCGAGACCCAGTACTTC. The chain combines TRBV9 with TRBJ2-5; 7 bases align to TRBD2. Germline CDR1 SGDLS, CDR2 YYNGEE. V gave up 3 bases and J gave up 5 bases; unmatched junction bases: 10. The CDR3 is 15 amino acids.

The V call is TRBV19, the J call TRBJ2-1; 10 bases align to TRBD2. With V trimmed by 10 bases and J by 10 bases, 10 bases remained unmatched. This CDR3 region has 13 residues. Looked up from germline, CDR1 is LNHDA and CDR2 is SQIVND (reference sequence). CDR3 loop: CATGLASVREQFF. The DNA of the CDR3 is TGTGCCACGGGACTAGCGTCCGTAAGGGAGCAGTTCTTC.

V usage is TRBV6-5 and J usage is TRBJ1-4; D not certain. The V gene lost 10 bases and the J gene lost 8 bases, with 20 bases spanning the gap. The germline CDR1 and CDR2 sequences are MNHEY and SVGAGI. This CDR3 has 14 amino acids. The CDR3 is CATSNHRVREKLFF. CDR3 coding DNA: TGTGCCACCTCGAATCACCGGGTTCGCGAAAAACTGTTTTTT.

The genes are TRBV7-8 and TRBJ2-7; unclear D gene. The CDR3 has 13 amino acids. The germline V gene has CDR1 SGHVS and CDR2 FQNEAQ. The ends were cut back, 5 bases at V and 2 bases at J, with 10 bases in the middle. The CDR3 reads CASSPRVAYEQYF. CDR3 coding DNA: TGTGCCAGCAGCCCCCGGGTAGCCTACGAGCAGTACTTC.

J is TRBJ2-7 and V is TRBV3-1 (or the pseudogene TRBV3-2); D is unresolved. V was shortened by 6 bases and J by 6 bases, with 15 bases between the two germline ends. This CDR3 spans 13 amino acids. From germline, CDR1 is LGHDT and CDR2 YNNKEL (reference sequence). CDR3 DNA: TGTGCCAGCAGTCAGTATACCCCGGGCGAGCAGTACTTC. Translation: CASSQYTPGEQYF.